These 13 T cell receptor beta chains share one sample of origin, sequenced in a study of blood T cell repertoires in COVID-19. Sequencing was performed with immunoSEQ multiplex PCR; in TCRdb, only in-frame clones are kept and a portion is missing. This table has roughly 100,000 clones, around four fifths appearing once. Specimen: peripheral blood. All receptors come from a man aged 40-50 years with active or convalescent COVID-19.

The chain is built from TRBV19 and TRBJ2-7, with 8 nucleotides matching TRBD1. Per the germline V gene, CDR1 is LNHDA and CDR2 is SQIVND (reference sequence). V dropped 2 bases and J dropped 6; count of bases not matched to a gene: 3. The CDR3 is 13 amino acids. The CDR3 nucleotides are TGTGCCAGTAGTATAAACAGGGGGACCGAGCAGTACTTC. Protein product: CASSINRGTEQYF.

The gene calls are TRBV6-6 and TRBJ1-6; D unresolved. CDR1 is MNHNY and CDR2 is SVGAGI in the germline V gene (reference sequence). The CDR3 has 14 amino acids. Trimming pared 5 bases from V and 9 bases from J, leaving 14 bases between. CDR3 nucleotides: TGTGCCAGCAGTGACCGGGAAGCTACTTCACCCCTCCACTTT. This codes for CASSDREATSPLHF.

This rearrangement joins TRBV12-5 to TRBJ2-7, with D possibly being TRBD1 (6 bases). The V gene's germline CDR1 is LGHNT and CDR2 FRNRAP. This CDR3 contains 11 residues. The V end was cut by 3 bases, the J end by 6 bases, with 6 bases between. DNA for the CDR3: TGTGCTAGTGGTTTAGGGGGCGAGCAGTACTTC. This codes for CASGLGGEQYF. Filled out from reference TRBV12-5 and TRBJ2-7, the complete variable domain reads DARVTQTPRHKVTEMGQEVTMRCQPILGHNTVFWYRQTMMQGLELLAYFRNRAPLDDSGMPKDRFSAEMPDATLATLKIQPSEPRDSAVYFCASGLGGEQYFGPGTRLTVT.

The CDR3 DNA follows: TGTGCCACCAGTGGCGGCTCCTACAATGAGCAGTTCTTC. It encodes CATSGGSYNEQFF. V gene TRBV24-1 combines with J gene TRBJ2-1; D is undetermined. The CDR3 consists of 13 residues. Germline assignment: CDR1 KGHDR and CDR2 SFDVKD. V was trimmed by 5 bases and J by 0 bases, leaving 4 bases between them.

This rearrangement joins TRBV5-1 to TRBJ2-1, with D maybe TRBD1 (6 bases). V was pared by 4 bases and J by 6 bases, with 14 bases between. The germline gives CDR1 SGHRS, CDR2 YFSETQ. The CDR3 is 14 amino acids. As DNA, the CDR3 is TGCGCCAGCAGCGGGGGACAAAGGTCCAATGAGCAGTTCTTC. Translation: CASSGGQRSNEQFF.

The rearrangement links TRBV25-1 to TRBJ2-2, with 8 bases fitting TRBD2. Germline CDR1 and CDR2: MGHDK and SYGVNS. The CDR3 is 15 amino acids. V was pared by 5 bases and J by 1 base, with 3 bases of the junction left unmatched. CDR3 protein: CASSQSGGNTGELFF. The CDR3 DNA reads TGTGCCAGCAGTCAAAGCGGGGGGAACACCGGGGAGCTGTTTTTT. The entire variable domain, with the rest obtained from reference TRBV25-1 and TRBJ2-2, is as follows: EADIYQTPRYLVIGTGKKITLECSQTMGHDKMYWYQQDPGMELHLIHYSYGVNSTEKGDLSSESTVSRIRTEHFPLTLESARPSHTSQYLCASSQSGGNTGELFFGEGSRLTVL.

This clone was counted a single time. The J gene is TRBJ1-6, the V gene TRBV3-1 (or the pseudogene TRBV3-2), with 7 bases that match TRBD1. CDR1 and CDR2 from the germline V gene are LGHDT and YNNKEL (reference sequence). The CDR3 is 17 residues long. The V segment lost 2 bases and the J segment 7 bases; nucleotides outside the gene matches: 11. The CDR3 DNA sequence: TGTGCCAGCAGCCAACTCGTACCGGGACAGTTAAATTCACCCCTCCACTTT. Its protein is CASSQLVPGQLNSPLHF.

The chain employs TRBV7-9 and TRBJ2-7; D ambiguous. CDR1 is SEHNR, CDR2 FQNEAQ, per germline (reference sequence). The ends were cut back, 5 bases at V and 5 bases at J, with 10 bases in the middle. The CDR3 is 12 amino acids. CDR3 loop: CASSRLGHEQYF. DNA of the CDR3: TGTGCCAGCAGCCGCCTTGGGCACGAGCAGTACTTC.

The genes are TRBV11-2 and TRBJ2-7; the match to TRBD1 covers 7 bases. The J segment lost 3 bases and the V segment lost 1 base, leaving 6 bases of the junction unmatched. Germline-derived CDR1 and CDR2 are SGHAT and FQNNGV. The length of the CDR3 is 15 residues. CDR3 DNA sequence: TGTGCCAGCAGCTTAGTGACAGGGAAAAACTACGAGCAGTACTTC. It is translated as CASSLVTGKNYEQYF.

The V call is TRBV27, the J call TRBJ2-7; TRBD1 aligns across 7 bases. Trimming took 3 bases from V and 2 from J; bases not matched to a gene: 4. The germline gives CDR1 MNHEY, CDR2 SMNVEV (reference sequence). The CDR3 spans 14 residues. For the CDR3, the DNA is TGTGCCAGCAGTTTTTGGGACAGACCCTACGAGCAGTACTTC. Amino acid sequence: CASSFWDRPYEQYF.

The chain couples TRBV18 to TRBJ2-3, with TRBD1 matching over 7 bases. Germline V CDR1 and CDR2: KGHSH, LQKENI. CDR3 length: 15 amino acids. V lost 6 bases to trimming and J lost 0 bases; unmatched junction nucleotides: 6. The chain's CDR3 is CASSPVDRSTDTQYF. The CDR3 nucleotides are TGTGCCAGCTCCCCTGTGGACAGGAGCACAGATACGCAGTATTTT.

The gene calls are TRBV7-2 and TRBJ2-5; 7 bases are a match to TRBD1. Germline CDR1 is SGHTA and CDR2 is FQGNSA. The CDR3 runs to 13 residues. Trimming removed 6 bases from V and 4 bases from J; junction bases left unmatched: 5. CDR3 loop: CASRKGAGETQYF. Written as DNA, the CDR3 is TGTGCCAGCAGAAAGGGGGCTGGAGAGACCCAGTACTTC.

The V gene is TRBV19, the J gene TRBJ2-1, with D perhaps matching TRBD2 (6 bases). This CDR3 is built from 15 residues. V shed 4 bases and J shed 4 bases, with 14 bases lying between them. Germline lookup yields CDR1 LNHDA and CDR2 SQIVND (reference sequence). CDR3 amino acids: CASSNGGLGYNEQFF. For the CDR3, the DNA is TGTGCCAGTAGTAACGGGGGATTAGGTTACAATGAGCAGTTCTTC.